This T cell receptor (beta chain) was found in a study of OX40 agonist ivuxolimab in advanced cancers. On the study more broadly: Patients were treated with intravenous ivuxolimab, dosed at 0.01 to 10 mg/kg and infused every 2 weeks. Prior anti-PD-1, anti-PD-L1 or anti-CTLA-4 therapy was allowed; approximately 40% had some.

Sequencing used immunoSEQ multiplex PCR; TCRdb keeps in-frame clones, though not all of them. The table records approximately 31,000 clones, 80% to 90% of them present only once. Germline lookup yields CDR1 KGHSH and CDR2 LQKENI. CDR3 length equals 13 residues. V was trimmed by 3 bases and J by 4 bases, leaving 9 bases between them. Sequences were derived from CD4+ or CD8+ T cells sorted from blood, sampled in a trial of the OX40 agonist ivuxolimab. The genes are TRBV18 and TRBJ2-5, with D possibly matching TRBD1 (6 bases). This receptor was obtained from an adult with an advanced solid tumor such as melanoma, head and neck, liver or kidney cancer. CDR3 DNA sequence: TGTGCCAGCTCACCGACGACAGGAGAGACCCAGTACTTC. Translation: CASSPTTGETQYF.